One sample yielded the 17 T cell receptor beta chains listed below, sequenced in a study of blood T cell repertoires in COVID-19. TCRdb's copy holds only in-frame clones and misses some; the assay was immunoSEQ multiplex PCR. The sample has 130,000 or so clones, 88% seen once; the top ten hold about a tenth. The sequenced sample was peripheral blood. These receptors came from a man between 45 and 60 years old with acute or convalescent COVID-19.

This chain connects TRBV7-9 to TRBJ2-3; 9 nucleotides line up with TRBD1. Per germline, CDR1 SEHNR and CDR2 FQNEAQ (reference sequence). The CDR3 loop spans 16 amino acids. V gave up 5 bases and J gave up 9 bases; unmatched junction bases: 15. The chain's CDR3 is CASSPAGTGLDGTQYF. CDR3 sequence (DNA): TGTGCCAGCAGCCCCGCTGGGACAGGGCTCGATGGGACGCAGTATTTT. The variable domain in full, with the rest retrieved from reference TRBV7-9 and TRBJ2-3, is DTGVSQNPRHKITKRGQNVTFRCDPISEHNRLYWYRQTLGQGPEFLTYFQNEAQLEKSRLLSDRFSAERPKGSFSTLEIQRTEQGDSAMYLCASSPAGTGLDGTQYFGPGTRLTVL.

The rearrangement links TRBV7-9 to TRBJ1-1; D is unresolved. CDR1 is SEHNR, CDR2 FQNEAQ, per germline (reference sequence). The V end lost 8 bases, the J end lost 4 bases, and 14 bases lay between the germline ends. The CDR3 runs 13 residues. CDR3 loop: CASQAGGVTEAFF. The CDR3 DNA reads TGTGCCAGCCAAGCAGGAGGTGTCACTGAAGCTTTCTTT.

There are a few counts of this clone. The rearrangement uses TRBV18 and TRBJ1-1, with D unclear. The CDR3 spans 13 residues. Trimming left V 6 bases short and J 8 bases short, with 16 bases between. Germline values: CDR1 KGHSH, CDR2 LQKENI. CDR3 region: CASSQLEGEEAFF. CDR3 in DNA: TGTGCCAGCTCTCAGTTGGAGGGCGAAGAAGCTTTCTTT.

This rearrangement joins TRBV2 to TRBJ1-3; 7 bases line up with TRBD1. Trimming cost V 5 bases and J 4 bases; bases outside gene matches: 11. This CDR3 comprises 16 residues. The germline CDR1 and CDR2 sequences are SNHLY and FYNNEI. CDR3 in amino acids: CASSWSLTGRGNTIYF. As DNA, the CDR3 is TGTGCCAGCAGTTGGAGTCTGACAGGGAGGGGAAACACCATATATTTT.

In DNA, the CDR3 is TGTGCCACCTCAGGGGCTAACTATGGCTACACCTTC. Translating it yields CATSGANYGYTF. This chain links TRBV15 with TRBJ1-2; maybe TRBD1 (6 bases). Between the trimmed V and J ends, which lost 8 bases and 0 bases, there was a span of 7 bases. Germline V CDR1 and CDR2: LNHNV, YYDKDF (reference sequence). The length of the CDR3 is 12 residues. Supplemented by reference TRBV15 and TRBJ1-2, the full variable domain reads DAMVIQNPRYQVTQFGKPVTLSCSQTLNHNVMYWYQQKSSQAPKLLFHYYDKDFNNEADTPDNFQSRRPNTSFCFLDIRSPGLGDTAMYLCATSGANYGYTFGSGTRLTVV.

The V call is TRBV2, the J call TRBJ1-1; perhaps TRBD1 as D (5 bases). The CDR3 length is 14 residues. The V and J ends lost 10 bases and 1 base respectively, with 16 bases between them. Germline V CDR1 and CDR2: SNHLY, FYNNEI. For the CDR3, the DNA is TGTGCCACCCGCGCGGGGGGTTGGAACACTGAAGCTTTCTTT. It encodes CATRAGGWNTEAFF.

The V gene is TRBV5-1, the J gene TRBJ2-5; TRBD2 might be the D (6 bases). Germline CDR1 reads SGHRS; CDR2 reads YFSETQ. Between the trimmed V and J ends, which lost 0 bases and 2 bases, there was a span of 11 bases. The CDR3 runs to 15 residues. As DNA, the CDR3 is TGCGCCAGCAGCTTGGTGGGCGGGGTTCAAGAGACCCAGTACTTC. This gives the protein CASSLVGGVQETQYF.

The chain links TRBV4-1 to TRBJ1-1; D possibly corresponds to TRBD1 (6 bases). This CDR3 is 16 amino acids long. Trimming left V 0 bases short and J 0 bases short, with 11 bases between. The germline gives CDR1 MGHRA, CDR2 YSYEKL. The CDR3 reads CASSQESGQMNTEAFF. The CDR3 bases are TGCGCCAGCAGCCAAGAATCCGGACAGATGAACACTGAAGCTTTCTTT.

This clone was detected only a few times. The chain combines TRBV18 with TRBJ2-7; TRBD2 matches 7 bases. V was clipped by 2 bases and J by 6 bases; unmatched bases: 1. Per germline, CDR1 KGHSH and CDR2 LQKENI. This CDR3 has 12 residues. CDR3: CASSPSGGEQYF. Here the CDR3 DNA reads TGTGCCAGCTCACCATCGGGGGGCGAGCAGTACTTC.

CDR3 DNA: TGTGCCAGCAGCTCAGGGACAGGGAGGACTTTCTTT. This encodes CASSSGTGRTFF. The chain has TRBV7-2 and TRBJ1-1, with 9 bases matching TRBD1. Germline V lookup: CDR1 SGHTA, CDR2 FQGNSA. The CDR3 is made up of 12 amino acids. With 4 bases clipped from V and 12 bases from J, the junction kept 6 bases outside the gene matches.

The chain has TRBV9 and TRBJ2-1; TRBD2 agrees at 7 bases. Germline CDR1 SGDLS, CDR2 YYNGEE. There are 14 residues in the CDR3. The J segment lost 2 bases and the V segment lost 1 base, leaving 0 bases of the junction unmatched. The CDR3 spells CASSVTSAYNEQFF. CDR3 sequence (DNA): TGTGCCAGCAGCGTAACTAGCGCCTACAATGAGCAGTTCTTC.

This sequence joins TRBV5-1 and TRBJ2-5; D uncertain. Germline CDR1 and CDR2: SGHRS and YFSETQ. Trimming shortened V by 2 bases and J by 4 bases, and 12 bases separated the two germline ends. The CDR3 contains 14 residues. The CDR3, as DNA: TGCGCCAGCAGCTTACAACCTTCAGGAGAGACCCAGTACTTC. Amino acids: CASSLQPSGETQYF.

The chain joins TRBV6-1 to TRBJ1-2; D gene unclear. V lost 1 base and J 2 bases, leaving 8 bases between the germline ends. There are 14 residues in the CDR3. Germline V gene data show CDR1 as MNHNS and CDR2 as SASEGT. CDR3 nucleotides: TGTGCCAGCAGTGAAGTAGCAGACAACTATGGCTACACCTTC. It is translated as CASSEVADNYGYTF.

The chain uses TRBV5-1 and TRBJ2-2; 9 bases match TRBD1. The CDR3 length is 15 residues. CDR1 is SGHRS, CDR2 YFSETQ, per germline. With 4 bases clipped from V and 4 bases from J, the junction kept 5 bases outside the gene matches. The DNA for the CDR3 is TGCGCCAGCAGCCTACAGGGGGCAGGCACCGGGGAGCTGTTTTTT. This gives the protein CASSLQGAGTGELFF.

The V call is TRBV7-2, the J call TRBJ1-2; D is ambiguous. The CDR3 runs to 15 residues. V gave up 2 bases and J gave up 2 bases, with 12 bases separating them. Germline V gives CDR1 SGHTA, CDR2 FQGNSA. The CDR3 coding sequence is TGTGCCAGCAGCTTACCCCCCGGTAACAACTATGGCTACACCTTC. Translated, it gives CASSLPPGNNYGYTF.

The chain couples TRBV29-1 to TRBJ2-1; a weak D match, TRBD2 (5 bases). The CDR3 covers 11 residues. Germline values: CDR1 SQVTM, CDR2 ANQGSEA. V lost 4 bases, J lost 7 bases, and 8 bases lay in between. As DNA, the CDR3 is TGCAGCGTTGGGACTTTTAATGAGCAGTTCTTC. Protein: CSVGTFNEQFF.

V usage is TRBV4-1 and J usage is TRBJ2-1; 9 nucleotides agree with TRBD1. The V segment lost 4 bases and the J segment 2 bases; nucleotides outside the gene matches: 6. CDR3 length equals 16 residues. CDR1 and CDR2 from the germline V gene are MGHRA and YSYEKL. The CDR3, as DNA: TGCGCCAGCAGCCGAGGGACAGGGAGGACCTACAATGAGCAGTTCTTC. Encoded protein: CASSRGTGRTYNEQFF.